One T cell receptor beta chain is described in this entry. This CDR3 has 15 residues. From germline, CDR1 is SGHNT and CDR2 YYREEE (reference sequence). Trimming pared 4 bases from V and 1 base from J, leaving 14 bases between. This entry is derived from a study of OX40 agonist ivuxolimab in advanced cancers. Clones were sequenced by immunoSEQ multiplex PCR, and TCRdb holds only the in-frame ones, with some missing. In the table there are 90,000 to 100,000 clones, roughly 87% of which are singletons. Sequencing used CD4+ or CD8+ T cells sorted from blood, obtained in a trial of the OX40 agonist ivuxolimab. The sequence derives from an adult with an advanced solid tumor such as melanoma, head and neck, liver or kidney cancer. The chain joins TRBV5-4 to TRBJ2-5, with D possibly matching TRBD1 (7 bases). As DNA, the CDR3 is TGTGCCAGCAGCCTGCCAGGGGGGATCCAAGAGACCCAGTACTTC. Translating gives CASSLPGGIQETQYF.